This T cell receptor (beta chain) is from a study of OX40 agonist ivuxolimab in advanced cancers. About the study: The group had a mean age of 60 years, ranged from roughly 23 to 85, and was roughly 83% male.

Data came from immunoSEQ multiplex PCR; TCRdb stores just in-frame clones and leaves some out. The sample shows some 70,000 clones, less than 90% of them seen only once. V was clipped by 2 bases and J by 2 bases, with 12 bases between them. Germline values: CDR1 MNHEY, CDR2 SMNVEV (reference sequence). The CDR3 totals 15 residues. This material consisted of CD4+ or CD8+ T cells sorted from blood, taken in a trial of the OX40 agonist ivuxolimab. The genes are TRBV27 and TRBJ1-1; the D is unclear. This sequence was found in an adult with an advanced solid tumor such as melanoma, head and neck, liver or kidney cancer. DNA of the CDR3: TGTGCCAGCAGTTTAAGCGGACCTATCAACACTGAAGCTTTCTTT. Translated, it gives CASSLSGPINTEAFF.